The present T cell receptor (beta chain) was sequenced within a study of regulatory T cells in long-lasting Graves disease. Study at large: Graves' cases, newly diagnosed, had used antithyroid drugs under 3 months. Overall study results and limits: The TCR repertoire of persistent Graves' patients was less diverse than that of newly diagnosed ones.

Many counts were recorded for this clonotype. Its target is not known. Time point described: newly diagnosed GD, antithyroid drugs for less than 3 months. The TCR library used RNA extracted from PBMCs. CDR3 regions were amplified by Arm-PCR using iRepertoire HTBI primers to build TCR beta libraries. Per the authors' pipeline: The samples yielded 62 TRBV and some 15 TRBJ segments. From the multiplex PCR reads, TCRdb called clonotypes with MiXCR, one entry per CDR3 protein. TCRdb's processing, not the authors' own work, is the source of the V and J calls. The table shows about 240,000 distinct CDR3 sequences, with just over 20% occurring only once. The CDR3 has 15 residues. J lost 7 bases, V lost 5 bases, and 7 bases had no gene match. Germline CDR1 is SEHNR and CDR2 is FQNEAQ (reference sequence).

The sequenced sample was peripheral blood mononuclear cells (PBMCs), obtained at new diagnosis, from a patient treated with antithyroid drugs. This TCR was sampled from a female donor with Graves disease. This chain connects TRBV7-9 to TRBJ1-4; 10 bases align to TRBD1. CDR3 residues: CASSRDRGGGEKLFF. The DNA of the CDR3 is TGTGCCAGCAGCCGGGACAGGGGCGGTGGTGAAAAACTGTTTTTT.